Listed here is a single TCR beta chain. The data were taken from a study of blood T cell repertoires in COVID-19. Study in general: Sources were T cells, B-cell-depleted T cells, or PBMCs; the material itself was cDNA or gDNA.

Methods used by the authors: Reference gene primer amplification in the assay estimated nucleated cell counts. TCRdb's copy holds only in-frame clones and misses some; the assay was immunoSEQ multiplex PCR. The D gene and trimming were derived from the DNA, and the V and J assignments and clone size from that table. Seen here are 210,000 or so clones, around 87% observed once, and the top ten hold less than 0.7%. The receptor was derived from a man aged 50 to 59 with acute or convalescent COVID-19. The specimen was peripheral blood.

The CDR3 sequence is CASSSVQGGLMNTEAFF. CDR3 DNA: TGCGCCAGCAGCAGTGTCCAGGGAGGATTGATGAACACTGAAGCTTTCTTT. The rearrangement links TRBV5-1 to TRBJ1-1; TRBD1 is a possible D gene (5 bases). The CDR3 runs 17 residues. The germline V gene has CDR1 SGHRS and CDR2 YFSETQ. Between the trimmed V and J ends, which lost 4 bases and 0 bases, there was a span of 19 bases.